This T cell receptor beta chain was identified during a study of regulatory T cells in long-lasting Graves disease. As to time point: newly diagnosed GD, antithyroid drugs for less than 3 months. Following extraction of RNA from PBMCs, that RNA was used to make the TCR library. This clonotype was found many times. Between the trimmed V and J ends, which lost 3 bases and 1 base, there was a span of 10 bases. CDR1 is DFQATT, CDR2 SNEGSKA, per germline (reference sequence). This CDR3 contains 14 residues. Assembly of TCR beta libraries relied on iRepertoire HTBI primers together with Arm-PCR of CDR3 regions. TCRdb reprocessed the multiplex PCR reads with MiXCR, giving one entry per CDR3 protein. The sample lists roughly 500,000 distinct CDR3 sequences; around 12% were seen once. Separately, the same data were catalogued under a study of T cells in Graves' hyperthyroidism and ophthalmopathy.

The chain has TRBV20-1 and TRBJ2-1; D remains unclear. The origin of this receptor is a young woman with Graves disease. Sequences were derived from peripheral blood mononuclear cells (PBMCs), sampled at new diagnosis, from a patient treated with antithyroid drugs. The CDR3 region has the DNA TGCAGTGCTAGTCTTCACGGGTCCTACAATGAGCAGTTCTTC. Translating it yields CSASLHGSYNEQFF.